The T cell receptor (beta chain) under discussion was sequenced for a study of cytomegalovirus exposure and HLA in healthy donors. Study summary: Earlier, 95 million to 120 million unique TCR beta sequences were recovered from roughly 170 million T cells by an analysis. Study-wide results and caveats: Cytomegalovirus status was reportedly diagnosed by the classifier with high specificity and sensitivity. Associated with HLA alleles at 0.05 false discovery rate in a later analysis were 16,951 TCR beta sequences.

This CDR3 region has 13 residues. After removal of 4 bases from V and 7 bases from J, the junction contained 6 bases not matched to a gene. CDR1 is SGHAT, CDR2 FQNNGV, per germline. Donors were ostensibly healthy at sampling, although undocumented immune exposures were probable. 13 Jbeta primers and 60 Vbeta primers were used for the PCR. Sequencing was performed with immunoSEQ multiplex PCR; in TCRdb, only in-frame clones are kept and a portion is missing. Here the sample spans 100,000 to 150,000 clones, about 68% being singletons. Comment on this clone: What it binds is not known.

This receptor was identified in a man aged 35 to 55 in good health and CMV-seropositive. Sequencing was performed on PBMCs. This chain joins TRBV11-2 and TRBJ1-2, with 7 positions matching TRBD1. The CDR3 is CASSSGDRVGYTF. CDR3 bases: TGTGCCAGCAGCTCTGGAGACAGGGTTGGCTACACCTTC.